This T cell receptor (beta chain) was recovered during a study of blood T cell repertoires in COVID-19. TCRdb's copy holds only in-frame clones and misses some; the assay was immunoSEQ multiplex PCR. The sample comprises 150,000 to 200,000 clones, around 83% of which are singletons, and about 1.5% rests with the top ten. The J segment lost 9 bases and the V segment lost 6 bases, leaving 2 bases of the junction unmatched. Germline assignment: CDR1 MNHEY and CDR2 SMNVEV (reference sequence). The CDR3 totals 11 residues. Sequenced input: peripheral blood. The sequence was collected from a human donor in a cohort sampled during active COVID-19. J is TRBJ2-7 and V is TRBV27; 10 bases line up with TRBD1. Here the CDR3 DNA reads TGTGCCAGCAGGGGACAGGGGTGGCAGTACTTC. Its protein is CASRGQGWQYF.